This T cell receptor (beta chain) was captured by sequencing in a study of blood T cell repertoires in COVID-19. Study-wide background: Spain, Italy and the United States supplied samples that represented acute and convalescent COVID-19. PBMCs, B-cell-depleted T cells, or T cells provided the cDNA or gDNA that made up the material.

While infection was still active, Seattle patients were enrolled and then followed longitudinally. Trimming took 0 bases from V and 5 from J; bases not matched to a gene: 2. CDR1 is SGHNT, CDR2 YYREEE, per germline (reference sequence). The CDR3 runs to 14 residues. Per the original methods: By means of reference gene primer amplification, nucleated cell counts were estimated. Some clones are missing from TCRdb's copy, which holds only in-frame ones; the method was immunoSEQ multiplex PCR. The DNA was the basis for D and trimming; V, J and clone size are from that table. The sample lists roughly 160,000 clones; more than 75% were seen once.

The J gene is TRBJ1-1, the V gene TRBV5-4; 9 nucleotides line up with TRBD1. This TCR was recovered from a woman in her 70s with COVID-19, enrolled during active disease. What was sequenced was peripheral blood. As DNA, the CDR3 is TGTGCCAGCAGCTTGGGGACAGGGGCAACTGAAGCTTTCTTT. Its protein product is CASSLGTGATEAFF.